This T cell receptor beta chain was captured in a study of T cell responses to AZD1222 COVID-19 vaccine. Findings of the study overall: Mostly white British, mostly female donors; authors suggested clonal diversity may be underestimated. None of the repertoires were sampled until the peak T cell response had passed.

Trimming shortened V by 1 base and J by 0 bases, and 6 bases separated the two germline ends. CDR3 length: 15 amino acids. Germline V gene sequence: CDR1 KGHDR, CDR2 SFDVKD. The method was immunoSEQ multiplex PCR; TCRdb's version includes in-frame clones alone and lacks a portion of them. The sample lists around 140,000 clones; 89% were seen once. Remarks on this clone: Antigen unknown.

This sequence originates from an adult in good health. Source: peripheral blood, taken on day 0 of AZD1222 vaccination. V and J are TRBV24-1 and TRBJ1-5; D remains ambiguous. The CDR3 DNA follows: TGTGCCACCAGTGATTTCCCTGGTAGCAATCAGCCCCAGCATTTT. Amino acid sequence: CATSDFPGSNQPQHF.